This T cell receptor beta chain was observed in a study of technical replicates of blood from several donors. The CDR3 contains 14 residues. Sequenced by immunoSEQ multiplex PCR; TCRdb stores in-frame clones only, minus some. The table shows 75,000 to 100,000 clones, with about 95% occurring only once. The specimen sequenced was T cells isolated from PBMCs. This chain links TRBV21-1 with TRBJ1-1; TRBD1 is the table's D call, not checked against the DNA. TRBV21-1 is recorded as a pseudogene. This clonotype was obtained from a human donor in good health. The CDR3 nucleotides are TGTGCCAGCAGAAAGGGACAGGGGAAAACTGAAGCTTTCTTT. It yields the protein CASRKGQGKTEAFF.